These T cell receptor beta chains were read from a single sample in a study of cytomegalovirus exposure and HLA in healthy donors. Sequencing used immunoSEQ multiplex PCR; TCRdb keeps in-frame clones, though not all of them. The data contain around 190,000 clones, about 82% of them singletons. Sequencing was performed on PBMCs. These TCRs come from a woman in her forties or fifties in good health and CMV-seronegative. Each CDR3 is given without its conserved first and last residue. The D gene is left open where the match is weak. Where a row states a size, it is once, few, many or the class of an expanded clone; other rows omit it.

>-|-|TRBV28|13
ASKEQPFSGNTIY
>-|-|TRBV6-1|12
ASSTNPAGTEAF
>TRBD1|-|TRBV9|14
ASSARTGQNQETQY
>-|few|TRBV6-4|13
ASSETQVPTDTQY
>TRBD2|-|TRBV27|15
ASSLLGLASSTDTQY
>-|-|TRBV27|12
ASSPGGLTDTQY
>TRBD1|-|TRBV4-1|12
ASSPQGAGYEQY
>-|-|TRBV28|11
ASSSGTTYGYT
>TRBD2|-|TRBV18|14
ASSPSSGRGTDTQY
>-|few|TRBV7-9|11
ASSLPGTYEQY
>TRBD1|-|TRBV6-6|14
ASSTRQGRYNSPLH
>TRBD1|-|TRBV15|11
ATSTGGVNTIY
>-|-|TRBV28|10
ASSRQTYEQY
>TRBD1|few|TRBV28|14
ASSLPRTGRTGELF
>TRBD1|few|TRBV7-2|16
ASSLGPTDRGSGNTIY
>-|-|TRBV28|15
ASSWTGTRNLNTEAF
>TRBD1|-|TRBV28|17
ASNPFIRLPTGGDYGYT
>-|-|TRBV7-2|12
ASNLPARIETQY
>TRBD2|-|TRBV19|13
ASSPGTSGRREQY
>TRBD2|-|TRBV11-2|12
ASSLLWTRHTQY
>TRBD1|-|TRBV6-1|13
ASSPRDRGYETQY
>-|-|TRBV6-5|10
ASSYSKYEQF
>-|-|TRBV29-1|11
SVSPRGGDEQY
>TRBD2|once|TRBV5-8|11
ASKMRGYNEQF
>-|-|TRBV28|9
ASSKGREQY
>-|-|TRBV18|13
ASSPGGNANEKLF
>-|-|TRBV5-5|13
ASSLLSVSYNEQF
>-|few|TRBV7-2|13
ASSLDRNSNQPQH
>TRBD2|-|TRBV7-2|15
ASSSLTSGSLTDTQY
>TRBD2|-|TRBV7-8|12
ASKGSGSPNEQF
>TRBD1|few|TRBV6-6|12
ASSWDRVGRPQH
>TRBD1|-|TRBV12-5|13
ASGLETGASTEAF
>TRBD1|few|TRBV28|13
ASSSLGGNTDTQY
>-|-|TRBV27|13
ASSFQTRGTGELF
>-|-|TRBV4-1|13
ASSQEGGLNTEAF
>TRBD2|-|TRBV7-3|14
ASSPGLAGVPETQY
>-|few|TRBV19|13
ASSIGGSRSLEQF
>-|-|TRBV5-1|13
ASSLGAPRGTEAF
>-|-|TRBV6-6|9
ASSYGGKLF
>-|-|TRBV2|11
ASSFQLGDEQF
>TRBD1|-|TRBV28|13
ASRLGGTGVDTQY